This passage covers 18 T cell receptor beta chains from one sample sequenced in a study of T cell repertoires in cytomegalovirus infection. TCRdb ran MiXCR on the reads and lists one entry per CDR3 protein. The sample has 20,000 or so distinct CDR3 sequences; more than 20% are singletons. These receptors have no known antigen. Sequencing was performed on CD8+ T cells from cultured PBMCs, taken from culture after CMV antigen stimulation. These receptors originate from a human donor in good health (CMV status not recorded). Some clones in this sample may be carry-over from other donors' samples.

In nucleotides, the CDR3 is TGTGCCATCAGTCCGGAGGGGAATCAGCCCCAGCATTTT. It specifies CAISPEGNQPQHF. The rearrangement links TRBV10-3 to TRBJ1-5, with a weak D call TRBD1 (5 bases). The CDR3 sequence is 13 residues long. Trimming shortened V by 5 bases and J by 4 bases, and 9 bases separated the two germline ends. Germline V gene lookup returns CDR1 ENHRY and CDR2 SYGVKD.

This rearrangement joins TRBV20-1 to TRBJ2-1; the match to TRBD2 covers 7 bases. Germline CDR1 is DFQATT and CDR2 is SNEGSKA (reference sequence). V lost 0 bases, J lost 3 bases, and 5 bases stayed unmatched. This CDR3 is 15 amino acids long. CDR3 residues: CSAREGGSDYNEQFF. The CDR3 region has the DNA TGCAGTGCTAGAGAGGGGGGGAGTGACTACAATGAGCAGTTCTTC.

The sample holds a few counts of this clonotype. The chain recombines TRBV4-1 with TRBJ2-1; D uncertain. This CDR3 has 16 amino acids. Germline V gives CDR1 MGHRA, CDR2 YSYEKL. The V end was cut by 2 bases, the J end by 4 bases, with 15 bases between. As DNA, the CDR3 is TGCGCCAGCAGCCAATCCAAAGCCTCCCTATACAATGAGCAGTTCTTC. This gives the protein CASSQSKASLYNEQFF.

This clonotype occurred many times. CDR3 bases: TGTGCCAGCAGCTTAGTCGGGGCAGACACCGGGGAGCTGTTTTTT. Its translation is CASSLVGADTGELFF. V usage is TRBV7-2 and J usage is TRBJ2-2; D tentatively reads TRBD1 or TRBD2 (5 bases each). In germline, CDR1 is SGHTA, CDR2 FQGNSA. Trimming left V 1 base short and J 3 bases short, with 9 bases between. The CDR3 totals 15 residues. The whole variable domain, remainder taken from reference TRBV7-2 and TRBJ2-2, is GAGVSQSPSNKVTEKGKDVELRCDPISGHTALYWYRQSLGQGLEFLIYFQGNSAPDKSGLPSDRFSAERTGGSVSTLTIQRTQQEDSAVYLCASSLVGADTGELFFGEGSRLTVL.

CDR3 protein: CASSYDQGPQAEAFF. CDR3 in DNA: TGTGCCAGCAGTTACGACCAGGGCCCGCAAGCTGAAGCTTTCTTT. The chain links TRBV6-6 to TRBJ1-1; possible D gene TRBD1, 5 bases. Trimming took off 2 bases at V and 6 bases at J, with 16 bases between the two ends. CDR1 MNHNY and CDR2 SVGAGI come from the germline V gene (reference sequence). CDR3 length: 15 residues.

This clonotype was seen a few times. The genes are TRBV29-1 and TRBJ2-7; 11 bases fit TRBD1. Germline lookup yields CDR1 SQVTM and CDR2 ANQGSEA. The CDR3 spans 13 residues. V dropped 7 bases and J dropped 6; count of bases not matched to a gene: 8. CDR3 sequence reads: CSAKGQGDAEQYF. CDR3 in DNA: TGCAGCGCTAAGGGACAGGGGGATGCCGAGCAGTACTTC.

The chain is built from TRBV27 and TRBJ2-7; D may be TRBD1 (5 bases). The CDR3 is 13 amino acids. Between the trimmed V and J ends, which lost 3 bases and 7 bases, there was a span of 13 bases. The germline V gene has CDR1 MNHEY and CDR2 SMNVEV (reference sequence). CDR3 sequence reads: CASSFGARAEQYF. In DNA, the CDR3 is TGTGCCAGCAGTTTTGGGGCCAGAGCGGAGCAGTACTTC.

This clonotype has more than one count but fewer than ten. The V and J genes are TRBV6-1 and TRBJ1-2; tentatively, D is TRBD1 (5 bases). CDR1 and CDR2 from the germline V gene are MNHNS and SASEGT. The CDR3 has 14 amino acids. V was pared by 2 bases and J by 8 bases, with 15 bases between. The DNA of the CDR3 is TGTGCCAGCAGTGAATTCCAGGGCGTGTTGGGCTACACCTTC. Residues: CASSEFQGVLGYTF.

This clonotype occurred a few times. The CDR3: CSASPKGVLEYF. CDR3 bases: TGCAGTGCTAGCCCAAAAGGGGTATTGGAGTATTTT. The V call is TRBV20-1, the J call TRBJ2-3, with D possibly TRBD1 on 5 matching bases. CDR3 length: 12 amino acids. Germline V gives CDR1 DFQATT, CDR2 SNEGSKA (reference sequence). Trimming removed 3 bases at V and 13 bases at J, with 17 bases between.

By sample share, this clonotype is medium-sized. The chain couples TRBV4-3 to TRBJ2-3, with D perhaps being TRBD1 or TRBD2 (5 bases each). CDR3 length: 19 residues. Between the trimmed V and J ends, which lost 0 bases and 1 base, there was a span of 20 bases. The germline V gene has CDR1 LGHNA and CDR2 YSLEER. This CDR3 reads CASSQDLGTPSGGTDTQYF. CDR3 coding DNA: TGCGCCAGCAGCCAAGATTTGGGGACCCCATCCGGCGGCACAGATACGCAGTATTTT.

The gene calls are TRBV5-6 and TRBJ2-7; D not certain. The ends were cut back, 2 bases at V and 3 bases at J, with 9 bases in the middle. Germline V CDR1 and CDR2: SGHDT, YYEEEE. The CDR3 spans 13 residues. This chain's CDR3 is CASSLFALYEQYF. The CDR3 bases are TGTGCCAGCAGCTTATTTGCTCTCTACGAGCAGTACTTC.

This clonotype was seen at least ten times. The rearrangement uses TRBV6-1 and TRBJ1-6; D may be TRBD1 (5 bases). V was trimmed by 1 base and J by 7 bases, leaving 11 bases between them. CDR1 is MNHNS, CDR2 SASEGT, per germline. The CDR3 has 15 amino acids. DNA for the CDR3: TGTGCCAGCAGTGAAGGCGGGGGGGGAAATTCACCCCTCCACTTT. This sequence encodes CASSEGGGGNSPLHF.

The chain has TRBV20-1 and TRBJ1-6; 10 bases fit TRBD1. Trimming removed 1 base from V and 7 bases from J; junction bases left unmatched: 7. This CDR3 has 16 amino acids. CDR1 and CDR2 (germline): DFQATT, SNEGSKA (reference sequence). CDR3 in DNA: TGCAGTGCTAGAGGTCCGGGACAGGGGAAAAATTCACCCCTCCACTTT. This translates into CSARGPGQGKNSPLHF.

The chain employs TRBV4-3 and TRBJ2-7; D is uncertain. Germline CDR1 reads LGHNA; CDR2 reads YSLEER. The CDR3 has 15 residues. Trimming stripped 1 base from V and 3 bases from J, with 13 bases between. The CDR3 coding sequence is TGCGCCAGCAGCCAAGGCTTAGCCACTCTCTACGAGCAGTACTTC. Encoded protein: CASSQGLATLYEQYF.

CDR3 DNA sequence: TGCGCCAGCAGCCAAGCCATGGGCGAGCAGTACTTC. Residues: CASSQAMGEQYF. This sequence joins TRBV4-1 and TRBJ2-7; no clear D gene. The CDR3 covers 12 residues. Germline V lookup: CDR1 MGHRA, CDR2 YSYEKL. The germline V and J ends were trimmed by 1 base and 6 bases, with 7 bases remaining between them.

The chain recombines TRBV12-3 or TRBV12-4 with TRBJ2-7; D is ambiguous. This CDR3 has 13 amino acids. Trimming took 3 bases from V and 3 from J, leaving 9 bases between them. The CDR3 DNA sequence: TGTGCCAGCAGTTTCGGTACGGGCTACGAGCAGTACTTC. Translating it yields CASSFGTGYEQYF.

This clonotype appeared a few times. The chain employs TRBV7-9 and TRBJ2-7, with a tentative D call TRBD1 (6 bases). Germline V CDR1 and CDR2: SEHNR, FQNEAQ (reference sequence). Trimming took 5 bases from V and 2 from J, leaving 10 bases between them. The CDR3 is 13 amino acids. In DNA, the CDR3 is TGTGCCAGCAGCGGACAGATAACCTACGAGCAGTACTTC. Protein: CASSGQITYEQYF.

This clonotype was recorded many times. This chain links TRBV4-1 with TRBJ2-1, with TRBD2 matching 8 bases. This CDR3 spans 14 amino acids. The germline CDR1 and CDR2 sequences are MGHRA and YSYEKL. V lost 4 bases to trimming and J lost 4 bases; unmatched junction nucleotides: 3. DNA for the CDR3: TGCGCCAGCAGCCGGGGACTAGATTACAATGAGCAGTTCTTC. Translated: CASSRGLDYNEQFF.